Below are 12 T cell receptor beta chains sequenced from a single sample in a study of cytomegalovirus exposure and HLA in healthy donors. The PCR was carried out with 60 Vbeta primers and 13 Jbeta primers. The protocol was immunoSEQ multiplex PCR, while the TCRdb copy is restricted to in-frame clones and leaves out a portion. Among about 150,000 clones listed, 80% to 90% were seen once. Material: PBMCs. The source is a woman aged 18-29 years in good health and CMV-seronegative.

This chain joins TRBV5-1 and TRBJ2-7; TRBD1 matches 11 bases. The ends lost 4 bases at V and 4 bases at J; junction bases unmatched: 10. This CDR3 region has 16 residues. Germline loops: CDR1 SGHRS, CDR2 YFSETQ. The CDR3 region is CASSIRPGQGGYEQYF. The CDR3 coding sequence is TGCGCCAGCAGCATTAGACCGGGACAGGGGGGATACGAGCAGTACTTC.

V gene TRBV27 combines with J gene TRBJ2-5, with D possibly TRBD1 on 6 matching bases. With the DNA end fitting TRBJ2-7 better, the J assignment may be wrong. Germline CDR1 reads MNHEY; CDR2 reads SMNVEV (reference sequence). This CDR3 region has 13 residues. CDR3 loop: CATAQGGSYEQYF. DNA for the CDR3: TGTGCCACCGCTCAAGGGGGCTCCTACGAGCAGTACTTC.

CDR3 residues: CASSPPKPSGTWGPETQYF. The CDR3, as DNA: TGTGCCAGCAGTCCACCCAAACCCTCCGGGACTTGGGGCCCAGAGACCCAGTACTTC. The gene calls are TRBV28 and TRBJ2-5; the D gene is possibly TRBD2 (6 bases). This CDR3 has 19 residues. The V end was cut by 5 bases, the J end by 4 bases, with 29 bases between. Germline V gives CDR1 MDHEN, CDR2 SYDVKM.

With respect to this clone: The sample has other DNA sequences that encode this CDR3 too. The chain combines TRBV7-9 with TRBJ1-2; D gene ambiguous. Per germline, CDR1 SEHNR and CDR2 FQNEAQ (reference sequence). This CDR3 is 14 amino acids long. The V and J ends lost 5 bases and 2 bases respectively, with 12 bases between them. CDR3 nucleotide sequence: TGTGCCAGCAGCCTTGAGGAGGAAAACTATGGCTACACCTTC. Encoded protein: CASSLEEENYGYTF.

V and J are TRBV6-1 and TRBJ2-7; D is ambiguous. The germline V gene encodes CDR1 MNHNS and CDR2 SASEGT. The CDR3 totals 18 residues. Trimming shortened V by 1 base and J by 3 bases, and 22 bases separated the two germline ends. The CDR3 sequence: CASSEVALLVRNNYEQYF. The CDR3 nucleotides are TGTGCCAGCAGTGAAGTTGCCCTTCTAGTGCGAAACAACTACGAGCAGTACTTC.

The chain is built from TRBV28 and TRBJ2-1; 7 bases fit TRBD1. Looked up from germline, CDR1 is MDHEN and CDR2 is SYDVKM. The CDR3 consists of 16 residues. With 5 bases clipped from V and 3 bases from J, the junction kept 10 bases outside the gene matches. CDR3 residues: CASSPSTGRSYNEQFF. In DNA form, the CDR3 reads TGTGCCAGCAGTCCCTCGACAGGGAGAAGCTACAATGAGCAGTTCTTC.

This chain joins TRBV2 and TRBJ1-2; unclear D gene. V lost 4 bases and J 6 bases, leaving 15 bases between the germline ends. Germline V lookup: CDR1 SNHLY, CDR2 FYNNEI. The CDR3 has 14 residues. In DNA, the CDR3 is TGTGCCAGCAGTGCCTCCGAGAAGAGCGATGGCTACACCTTC. Translation: CASSASEKSDGYTF.

The rearrangement joins TRBV4-3 to TRBJ2-7, with TRBD2 identical over 10 bases. Germline CDR1 reads LGHNA; CDR2 reads YSLEER. The CDR3 is 15 residues long. With V trimmed by 3 bases and J by 0 bases, 2 bases remained unmatched. In DNA form, the CDR3 reads TGCGCCAGCAGCCAGCTAGCGGGAGACTCCTACGAGCAGTACTTC. Residues: CASSQLAGDSYEQYF.

This sequence joins TRBV27 and TRBJ2-7; D is possibly TRBD2 (5 bases). Trimming left V 0 bases short and J 3 bases short, with 12 bases between. The CDR3 loop spans 15 amino acids. Per the germline V gene, CDR1 is MNHEY and CDR2 is SMNVEV (reference sequence). The CDR3 DNA reads as TGTGCCAGCAGTTTATCCGGGAATGCGAACTACGAGCAGTACTTC. Protein: CASSLSGNANYEQYF.

The chain has TRBV7-2 and TRBJ1-5; a possible D gene is TRBD1 (5 bases). The germline gives CDR1 SGHTA, CDR2 FQGNSA. CDR3 length: 13 amino acids. Trimming removed 4 bases from V and 7 bases from J, with 11 bases in between. CDR3 bases: TGTGCCAGCAGCTATGGGGGGATCCAGCCCCAGCATTTT. Its protein is CASSYGGIQPQHF.

V usage is TRBV19 and J usage is TRBJ1-4; TRBD1 matches at 12 bases. The CDR3 is 18 amino acids. Germline V CDR1 and CDR2: LNHDA, SQIVND (reference sequence). The junction had 13 bases not matched to a gene; V was cut back by 6 bases and J by 5 bases. The CDR3, as DNA: TGTGCCAGTAGCATCGGATTGGATGGGACAGGGGGCAATGAAAAACTGTTTTTT. Protein sequence: CASSIGLDGTGGNEKLFF.

The chain links TRBV5-4 to TRBJ2-5; weak D call: TRBD2 (5 bases). CDR3 length: 17 residues. The germline CDR1 and CDR2 sequences are SGHNT and YYREEE (reference sequence). V was shortened by 0 bases and J by 3 bases, with 18 bases between the two germline ends. CDR3 protein: CASSLGAVSLAKETQYF. The CDR3 DNA is TGTGCCAGCAGCTTGGGGGCGGTATCGCTAGCTAAAGAGACCCAGTACTTC.